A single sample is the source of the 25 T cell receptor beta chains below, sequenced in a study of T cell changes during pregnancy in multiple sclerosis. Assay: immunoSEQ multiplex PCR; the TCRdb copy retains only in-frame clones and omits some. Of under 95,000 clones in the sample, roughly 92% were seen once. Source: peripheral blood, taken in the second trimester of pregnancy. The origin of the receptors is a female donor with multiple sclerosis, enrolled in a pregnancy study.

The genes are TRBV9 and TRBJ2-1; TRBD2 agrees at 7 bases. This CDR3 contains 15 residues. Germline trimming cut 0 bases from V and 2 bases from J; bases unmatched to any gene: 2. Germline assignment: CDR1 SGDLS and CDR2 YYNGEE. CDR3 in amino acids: CASSVDAGAYNEQFF. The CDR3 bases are TGTGCCAGCAGCGTAGATGCGGGGGCCTACAATGAGCAGTTCTTC.

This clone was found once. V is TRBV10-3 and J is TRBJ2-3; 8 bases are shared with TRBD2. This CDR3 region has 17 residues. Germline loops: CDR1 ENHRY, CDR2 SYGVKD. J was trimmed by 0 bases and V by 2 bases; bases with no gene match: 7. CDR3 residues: CAISEENSGTSTDTQYF. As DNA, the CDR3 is TGTGCCATCAGTGAGGAAAATAGCGGGACTAGCACAGATACGCAGTATTTT.

DNA of the CDR3: TGCGCCAGCAGCGCTACCGGGACTAGCGTCGATGAGCAGTTCTTC. This encodes CASSATGTSVDEQFF. The chain links TRBV5-1 to TRBJ2-1; 10 bases are a match to TRBD2. With V trimmed by 4 bases and J by 8 bases, 9 bases remained unmatched. CDR1 and CDR2 from the germline V gene are SGHRS and YFSETQ. The CDR3 runs 15 residues.

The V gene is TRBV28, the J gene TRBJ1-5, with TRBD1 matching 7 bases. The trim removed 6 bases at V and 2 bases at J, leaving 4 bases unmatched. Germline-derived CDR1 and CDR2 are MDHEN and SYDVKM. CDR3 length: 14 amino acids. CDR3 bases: TGTGCCAGCAGCCCGGGACAGCGCAATCAGCCCCAGCATTTT. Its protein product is CASSPGQRNQPQHF.

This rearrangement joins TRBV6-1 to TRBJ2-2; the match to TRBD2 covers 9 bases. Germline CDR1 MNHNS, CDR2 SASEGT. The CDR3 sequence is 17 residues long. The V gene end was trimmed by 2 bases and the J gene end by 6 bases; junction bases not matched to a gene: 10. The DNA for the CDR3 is TGTGCCAGCAGTGAAAGGTCCGGCGGGGGGGCTTCCGGGGAGCTGTTTTTT. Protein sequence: CASSERSGGGASGELFF.

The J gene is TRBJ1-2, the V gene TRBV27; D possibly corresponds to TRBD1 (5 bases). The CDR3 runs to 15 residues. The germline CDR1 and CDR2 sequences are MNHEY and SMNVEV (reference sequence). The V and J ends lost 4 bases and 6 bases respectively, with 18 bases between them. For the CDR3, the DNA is TGTGCCAGCAGTTCCTGGAAGCAGGGATTCCATGGCTACACCTTC. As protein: CASSSWKQGFHGYTF.

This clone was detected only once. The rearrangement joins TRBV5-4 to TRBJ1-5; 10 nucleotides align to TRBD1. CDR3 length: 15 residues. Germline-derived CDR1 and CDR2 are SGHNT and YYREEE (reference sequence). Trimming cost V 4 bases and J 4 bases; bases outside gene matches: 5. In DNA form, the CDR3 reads TGTGCCAGCAGCGCCGGGACAGGGGTAAATCAGCCCCAGCATTTT. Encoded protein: CASSAGTGVNQPQHF. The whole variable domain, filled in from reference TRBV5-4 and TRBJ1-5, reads ETGVTQSPTHLIKTRGQQVTLRCSSQSGHNTVSWYQQALGQGPQFIFQYYREEENGRGNFPPRFSGLQFPNYSSELNVNALELDDSALYLCASSAGTGVNQPQHFGDGTRLSIL.

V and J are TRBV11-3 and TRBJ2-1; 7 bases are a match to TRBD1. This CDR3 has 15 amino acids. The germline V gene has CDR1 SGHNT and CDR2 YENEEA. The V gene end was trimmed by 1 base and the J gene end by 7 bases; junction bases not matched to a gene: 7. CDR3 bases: TGTGCCAGCAGCTTAGGGCAGGGGGATACGAATGAGCAGTTCTTC. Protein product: CASSLGQGDTNEQFF.

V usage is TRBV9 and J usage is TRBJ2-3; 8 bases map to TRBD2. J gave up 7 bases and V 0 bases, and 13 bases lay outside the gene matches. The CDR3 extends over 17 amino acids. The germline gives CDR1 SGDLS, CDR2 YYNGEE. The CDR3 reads CASSVVDRGGQINTQYF. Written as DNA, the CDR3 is TGTGCCAGCAGCGTAGTCGATCGGGGGGGCCAGATTAATACGCAGTATTTT.

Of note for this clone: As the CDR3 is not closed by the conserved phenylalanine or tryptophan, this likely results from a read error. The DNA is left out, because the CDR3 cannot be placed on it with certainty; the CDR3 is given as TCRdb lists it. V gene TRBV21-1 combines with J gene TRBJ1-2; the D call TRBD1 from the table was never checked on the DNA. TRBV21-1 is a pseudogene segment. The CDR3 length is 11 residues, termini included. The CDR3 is CASLNPDSRPL.

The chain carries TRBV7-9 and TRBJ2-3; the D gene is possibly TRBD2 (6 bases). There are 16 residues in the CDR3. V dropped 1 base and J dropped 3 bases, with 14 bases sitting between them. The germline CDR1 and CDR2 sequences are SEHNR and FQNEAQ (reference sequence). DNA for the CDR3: TGTGCCAGCAGCTTAGATATCGGGGGTGGTACAGATACGCAGTATTTT. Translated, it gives CASSLDIGGGTDTQYF.

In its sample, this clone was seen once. CDR3 in DNA: TGTGCCAGCAGTTTATTTCCGGGAAGTGTAACTGAAGCTTTCTTT. It is translated as CASSLFPGSVTEAFF. This chain connects TRBV27 to TRBJ1-1; D is unresolved. Looked up from germline, CDR1 is MNHEY and CDR2 is SMNVEV (reference sequence). Trimming removed 1 base at V and 5 bases at J, with 14 bases between. The CDR3 consists of 15 residues.

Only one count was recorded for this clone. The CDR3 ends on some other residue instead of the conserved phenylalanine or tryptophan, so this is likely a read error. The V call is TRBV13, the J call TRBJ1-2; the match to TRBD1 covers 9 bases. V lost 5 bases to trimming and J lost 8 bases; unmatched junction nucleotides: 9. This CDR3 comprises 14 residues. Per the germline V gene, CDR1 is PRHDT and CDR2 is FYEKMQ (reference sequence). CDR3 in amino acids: CASSPTGGTPGYTL. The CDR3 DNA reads TGTGCCAGCAGCCCAACAGGGGGCACCCCGGGCTACACCCTC.

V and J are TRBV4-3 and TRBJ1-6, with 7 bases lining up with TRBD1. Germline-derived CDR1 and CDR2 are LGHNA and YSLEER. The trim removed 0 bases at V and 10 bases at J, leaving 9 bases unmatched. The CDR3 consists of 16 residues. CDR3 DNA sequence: TGCGCCAGCAGCCAAGAGTCGACAGGGAGAAACTCACCCCTCCACTTT. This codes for CASSQESTGRNSPLHF.

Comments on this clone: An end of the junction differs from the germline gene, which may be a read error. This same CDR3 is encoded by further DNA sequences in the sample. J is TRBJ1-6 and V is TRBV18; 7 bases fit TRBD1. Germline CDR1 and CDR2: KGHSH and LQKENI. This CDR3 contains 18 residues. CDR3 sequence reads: CASSLIRQGDGINSPLHF. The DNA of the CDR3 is TGTGCTAGCTCACTGATCCGACAGGGCGACGGGATAAATTCACCCCTCCACTTT. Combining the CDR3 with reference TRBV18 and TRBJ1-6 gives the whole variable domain NAGVMQNPRHLVRRRGQEARLRCSPMKGHSHVYWYRQLPEEGLKFMVYLQKENIIDESGMPKERFSAEFPKEGPSILRIQQVVRGDSAAYFCASSLIRQGDGINSPLHFGNGTRLTVT.

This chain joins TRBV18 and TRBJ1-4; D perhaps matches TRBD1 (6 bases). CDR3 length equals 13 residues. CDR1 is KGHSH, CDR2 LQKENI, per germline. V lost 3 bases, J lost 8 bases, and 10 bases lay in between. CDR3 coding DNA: TGTGCCAGCTCACCCGGACAGTCCGAAAAACTGTTTTTT. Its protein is CASSPGQSEKLFF.

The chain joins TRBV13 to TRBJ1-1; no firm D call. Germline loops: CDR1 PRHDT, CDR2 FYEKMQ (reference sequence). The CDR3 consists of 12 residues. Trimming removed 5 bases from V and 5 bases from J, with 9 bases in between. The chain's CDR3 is CASSTRVTEAFF. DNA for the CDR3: TGTGCCAGCAGCACCCGGGTAACTGAAGCTTTCTTT. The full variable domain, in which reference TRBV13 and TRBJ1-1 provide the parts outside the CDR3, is AAGVIQSPRHLIKEKRETATLKCYPIPRHDTVYWYQQGPGQDPQFLISFYEKMQSDKGSIPDRFSAQQFSDYHSELNMSSLELGDSALYFCASSTRVTEAFFGQGTRLTVV.

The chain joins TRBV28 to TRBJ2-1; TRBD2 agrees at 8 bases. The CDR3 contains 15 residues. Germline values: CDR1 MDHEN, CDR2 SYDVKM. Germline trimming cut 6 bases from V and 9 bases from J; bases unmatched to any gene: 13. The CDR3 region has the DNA TGTGCCAGCAGGATAAGGACTAGCCCGAACGGTGAGCAGTTCTTC. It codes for CASRIRTSPNGEQFF.

The CDR3: CASSPWDRGESQHF. CDR3 nucleotide sequence: TGTGCCAGCAGTCCCTGGGACAGGGGAGAGTCCCAGCATTTT. The rearrangement joins TRBV28 to TRBJ1-5, with TRBD1 identical over 10 bases. The V gene end was trimmed by 5 bases and the J gene end by 11 bases; junction bases not matched to a gene: 9. CDR1 and CDR2 from the germline V gene are MDHEN and SYDVKM. CDR3 length: 14 residues.

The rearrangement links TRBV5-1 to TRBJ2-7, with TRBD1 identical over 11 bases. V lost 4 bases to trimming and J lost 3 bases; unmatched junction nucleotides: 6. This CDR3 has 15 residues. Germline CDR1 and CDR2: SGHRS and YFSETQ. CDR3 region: CASSEGQGAIYEQYF. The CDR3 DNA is TGCGCCAGCAGCGAAGGACAGGGGGCCATCTACGAGCAGTACTTC.

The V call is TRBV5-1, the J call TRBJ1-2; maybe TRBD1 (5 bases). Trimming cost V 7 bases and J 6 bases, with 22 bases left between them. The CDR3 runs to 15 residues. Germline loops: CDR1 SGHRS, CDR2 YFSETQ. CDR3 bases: TGCGCCAGCGCGCTAGGGGCGCCCGGTCGGGATGGCTACACCTTC. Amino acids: CASALGAPGRDGYTF.

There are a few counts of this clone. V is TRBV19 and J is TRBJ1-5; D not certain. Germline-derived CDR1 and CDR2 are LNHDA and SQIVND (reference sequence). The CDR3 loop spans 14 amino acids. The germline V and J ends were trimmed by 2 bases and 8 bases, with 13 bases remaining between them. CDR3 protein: CASSILDGREPQHF. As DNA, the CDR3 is TGTGCCAGTAGTATATTGGATGGGAGAGAGCCCCAGCATTTT. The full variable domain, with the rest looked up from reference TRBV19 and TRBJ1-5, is DGGITQSPKYLFRKEGQNVTLSCEQNLNHDAMYWYRQDPGQGLRLIYYSQIVNDFQKGDIAEGYSVSREKKESFPLTVTSAQKNPTAFYLCASSILDGREPQHFGDGTRLSIL.

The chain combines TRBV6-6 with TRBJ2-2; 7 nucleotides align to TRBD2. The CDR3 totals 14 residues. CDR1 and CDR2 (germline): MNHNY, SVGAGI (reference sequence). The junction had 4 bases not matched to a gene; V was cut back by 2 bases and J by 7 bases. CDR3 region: CASSYLREGGELFF. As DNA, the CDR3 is TGTGCCAGCAGTTACCTCAGGGAGGGCGGGGAGCTGTTTTTT.

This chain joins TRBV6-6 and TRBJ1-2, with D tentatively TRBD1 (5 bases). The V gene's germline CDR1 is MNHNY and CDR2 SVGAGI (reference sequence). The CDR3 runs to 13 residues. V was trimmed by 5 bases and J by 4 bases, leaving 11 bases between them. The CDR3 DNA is TGTGCCAGCAGTACCCAGGGAGGCTATGGCTACACCTTC. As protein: CASSTQGGYGYTF.

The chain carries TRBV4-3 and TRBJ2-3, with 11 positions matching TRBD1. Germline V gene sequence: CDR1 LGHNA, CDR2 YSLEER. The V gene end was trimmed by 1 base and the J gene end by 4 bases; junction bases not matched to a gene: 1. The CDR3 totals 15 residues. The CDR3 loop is CASSQGTGGADTQYF. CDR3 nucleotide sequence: TGCGCCAGCAGCCAAGGGACAGGGGGCGCAGATACGCAGTATTTT.